The source of this T cell receptor beta chain is a study of OX40 agonist ivuxolimab in advanced cancers. For the study in its entirety: Ivuxolimab was an agonistic, fully human IgG2 monoclonal antibody directed against OX40 (CD134), a costimulatory receptor. Intravenous ivuxolimab was administered to patients every 2 weeks at six dose levels: 0.01, 0.1, 0.3, 1.5, 3 and 10 mg/kg. Partial responses were achieved by three dose-escalation patients, of whom one had hepatocellular carcinoma and two had cutaneous melanoma. The dose-escalation cohort was about 83% male with a mean age of around 64 years, ranging from roughly 20 to 80. Peripheral TCRbeta sequencing aimed to test whether ivuxolimab altered TCR sequence diversity and caused clonal T-cell expansion. The paper reports the monotherapy dose-escalation portion (N of about 50 patients) of the phase I ivuxolimab trial. Prior anti-PD-1, anti-PD-L1 or anti-CTLA-4 therapy was permitted, and about two fifths of dose-escalation patients had received checkpoint inhibitors. Of the approximately 54 patients in dose escalation, about 20 had hepatocellular carcinoma, approximately 15 had melanoma, 9 had renal cell carcinoma and 9 had head and neck cancer. General conclusions and limits of the study: Low levels of normalized T-cell clonal expansion were also seen in some patients who did not respond. After ivuxolimab, CD8+ T cells had more expanded clones than CD4+ T cells on average. In partial responders in the 0.1-3.0 mg/kg groups, normalized peripheral clonal expansion was found to be among the lowest, especially among CD8+ T cells. The antigen specificity of the clonally expanded peripheral T cells was not determined. At doses of 0.1 to 3.0 mg/kg, clonal expansion of both CD4+ and CD8+ blood T cells was observed from baseline to week 6.

Genomic DNA was extracted from sorted cells for sequencing of the TCRbeta CDR3 region. The immunoSEQ Assay was used for sequencing of TCRbeta CDR3 regions. TCRdb provides this immuneACCESS table in a form limited to in-frame rearrangements. Some clones are lacking; in checked studies, under half of them reflect an unresolved V gene, and why the rest are absent is not known. The sample records about 38,000 clones, about nine tenths of which are singletons. The top ten constitute roughly 9.8% of the sample. Relative to germline, V is 2 bases shorter and J is 2 bases shorter, with 11 bases between their ends. According to the germline V gene, CDR1 reads SGDLS and CDR2 reads YYNGEE. The cysteine opens and the phenylalanine closes a CDR3 of 15 amino acids. CDR3 DNA only is kept here, 45 bases in frame from base 1. Patients with a history of autoimmune disease or receiving systemic immunosuppression were excluded from the trial. Peripheral blood for TCR sequencing was collected from all dose cohorts at baseline, on cycle 4 day 1, and on cycle 7 day 1. Samples were obtained from an open-label, multicenter, first-in-human phase I dose-escalation trial of ivuxolimab. Adults with locally advanced or metastatic melanoma, renal cell, hepatocellular, or head and neck squamous cell carcinoma were enrolled in the trial. Before TCR sequencing, CD4+ and CD8+ T cells were separately sorted from peripheral blood.

A word on this clone: Its antigen is currently not known. No much larger clone is present one base from it, and per-base qualities are unavailable.

The V and J genes are TRBV9 and TRBJ2-1; too little of a D gene remains to name it. The TCR originated in an adult with an advanced solid tumor such as melanoma, head and neck, liver or kidney cancer. The starting material was CD4+ or CD8+ T cells sorted from blood, obtained in a trial of the OX40 agonist ivuxolimab. DNA sequence: TGTGCCAGCAGCGTGGATGTCAATCCCTACAATGAGCAGTTCTTC. This encodes CASSVDVNPYNEQFF. The CDR3 plus the reference TRBV9 and TRBJ2-1 genes for the other parts give the full variable domain: DSGVTQTPKHLITATGQRVTLRCSPRSGDLSVYWYQQSLDQGLQFLIQYYNGEERAKGNILERFSAQQFPDLHSELNLSSLELGDSALYFCASSVDVNPYNEQFFGPGTRLTVL.